This entry is about one TCR beta chain. Its specificity is unknown. A much more abundant neighbour one base away suggests this may be a read error. These data originate in a study of T cells in Graves' hyperthyroidism and ophthalmopathy. Study-wide points: The majority of expanded thyroid clonotypes above 0.001 also appeared in blood. The model foresaw ophthalmopathy a median approximately 6.1 months prior to onset.

Diagnostic decisions used clinical symptoms, serum thyroxine and TRAb, thyroid ultrasound and orbital computed tomography. RNA transcripts served as the template for amplifying TCR beta CDR3 regions. Researchers ran a first-round RT-PCR on the TCR CDR3 using the HTBI primer set. Via MiXCR, TCRdb re-called the multiplex PCR reads, giving one row per CDR3 protein. Of about 590,000 distinct CDR3 sequences in the sample, 15% to 19% are singletons; the top ten hold 6.5% to 8%. The CDR3 covers 12 residues. Sequencing was done on a sample of blood. The receptor was derived from a woman aged 30 to 39 with Graves' hyperthyroidism. This chain uses TRBV12-3 or TRBV12-4 with TRBJ2-1; D gene ambiguous. In DNA form, the CDR3 reads TGTGCCGGCAGTTTAAGCCGCAATGAGCAGTTCTTC. The encoded protein is CAGSLSRNEQFF.